These 7 T cell receptor beta chains originate from one sample sequenced in a study of Ad26.COV2.S vaccination and SARS-CoV-2 variants. This sample's treatment: about 20 received Ad26.COV2.S at low or high dose, single or two shots; about 5 received placebo; per-sample allocation not given. Specimen acquisition occurred on day 63 following the initial vaccine or placebo injection. Repertoires were generated with immunoSEQ multiplex PCR, while TCRdb's copy carries only in-frame clones and drops some. This table has some 320,000 clones, more than 70% appearing once. The sample consisted of peripheral blood, taken in a trial of Ad26.COV2.S vaccine versus placebo. These receptors were obtained from a person aged 18 to 65 who received the Ad26.COV2.S COVID-19 vaccine or a placebo.

The chain joins TRBV18 to TRBJ1-5; D unclear. Trimming took off 2 bases at V and 0 bases at J, with 11 bases between the two ends. Germline V gene data show CDR1 as KGHSH and CDR2 as LQKENI. The CDR3 extends over 16 amino acids. The CDR3: CASSPSPAYSNQPQHF. Here the CDR3 DNA reads TGTGCCAGCTCACCAAGCCCGGCCTATAGCAATCAGCCCCAGCATTTT.

This rearrangement joins TRBV18 to TRBJ1-3; D possibly corresponds to TRBD1 (6 bases). With 10 bases removed from V and 4 bases from J, the gap between germline ends came to 14 bases. CDR3 length equals 13 residues. Germline assignment: CDR1 KGHSH and CDR2 LQKENI. The CDR3 loop reads CATTSGAGNTIYF. CDR3 bases: TGTGCCACCACTTCGGGGGCGGGAAACACCATATATTTT.

The V call is TRBV18, the J call TRBJ1-1; D ambiguous. The CDR3 spans 13 residues. The germline V gene encodes CDR1 KGHSH and CDR2 LQKENI. The ends were cut back, 2 bases at V and 1 base at J, with 5 bases in the middle. The CDR3 DNA reads as TGTGCCAGCTCACCAAGGCCGAACACTGAAGCTTTCTTT. As protein: CASSPRPNTEAFF.

V usage is TRBV5-4 and J usage is TRBJ1-1; unclear D gene. CDR1 SGHNT and CDR2 YYREEE come from the germline V gene (reference sequence). The CDR3 contains 14 residues. V shed 1 base and J shed 1 base, with 8 bases lying between them. The CDR3 DNA reads TGTGCCAGCAGCTTGAGTGTGGCGAACACTGAAGCTTTCTTT. Its translation: CASSLSVANTEAFF.

This rearrangement joins TRBV19 to TRBJ1-2; a possible D gene is TRBD1 (6 bases). This CDR3 is 15 amino acids long. Trimming shortened V by 7 bases and J by 4 bases, and 19 bases separated the two germline ends. Looked up from germline, CDR1 is LNHDA and CDR2 is SQIVND (reference sequence). CDR3 amino acids: CASIGAGGQFYGYTF. CDR3 DNA sequence: TGTGCCAGTATAGGAGCTGGCGGACAGTTCTATGGCTACACCTTC.

The genes are TRBV30 and TRBJ1-4; D is possibly TRBD1 (5 bases). Trimming took off 5 bases at V and 4 bases at J, with 11 bases between the two ends. The germline CDR1 and CDR2 sequences are GTSNPN and SVGIG (reference sequence). The CDR3 is made up of 13 amino acids. CDR3 bases: TGTGCCTGGGGGTCAGGGTTTAATGAAAAACTGTTTTTT. This encodes CAWGSGFNEKLFF.

The chain links TRBV6-2 or TRBV6-3 to TRBJ2-3, with 9 nucleotides matching TRBD2. Trimming took 6 bases from V and 3 from J; bases not matched to a gene: 10. Germline-derived CDR1 and CDR2 are MNHEY and SVGEGT. CDR3 size: 16 residues. The CDR3 sequence: CASSPGRGLATDTQYF. The CDR3 nucleotides are TGTGCCAGCAGCCCAGGGCGCGGACTAGCGACAGATACGCAGTATTTT.